This is a list of T cell receptor beta chains from one sample in a study of CD8 T cells in Susac syndrome. Each CDR3 protein is one row after TCRdb ran MiXCR on the immunoSEQ multiplex PCR reads. The repertoire holds approximately 120,000 distinct CDR3 sequences, with around 91% as singletons. The sequenced sample was CD8+ T cells from PBMCs. Receptors were obtained from a human donor with multiple sclerosis. CDR3s include the opening cysteine and the closing phenylalanine or tryptophan. The D gene is left open where the match is weak. The listing skips clone size in some rows; elsewhere it reads once, few, many or a size class.

TRBV7-8	NA	TRBJ2-7	NA	CASSLVQLAYEQYF	TGTGCCAGCAGCTTAGTACAACTAGCCTACGAGCAGTACTTC
TRBV20-1	NA	TRBJ2-3	TRBD2	CSARVFGREPQAADTQYF	TGCAGTGCTAGAGTTTTTGGGCGGGAGCCCCAAGCAGCAGATACGCAGTATTTT
TRBV3-1	NA	TRBJ1-2	NA	CASSQDDSANYGYTF	TGTGCCAGCAGCCAAGATGATTCAGCTAACTATGGCTACACCTTC
TRBV6-4	NA	TRBJ1-1	TRBD1	CASRPTGSENTEAFF	TGTGCCAGCAGACCGACAGGGTCGGAAAACACTGAAGCTTTCTTT
TRBV4-1	NA	TRBJ2-7	NA	CASSQDVGFYEQYF	TGCGCCAGCAGCCAAGATGTAGGCTTCTACGAGCAGTACTTC
TRBV6-5	NA	TRBJ1-1	NA	CASTAGSNTEAFF	TGTGCCAGCACCGCAGGGTCGAACACTGAAGCTTTCTTT
TRBV15	NA	TRBJ2-7	TRBD2	CATAVAGGIGEQYF	TGTGCCACGGCAGTAGCGGGAGGAATTGGGGAGCAGTACTTC
TRBV2	NA	TRBJ2-3	NA	CASSPSADPTDTQYF	TGTGCCAGCAGTCCCTCAGCGGACCCCACAGATACGCAGTATTTT
TRBV6-2/TRBV6-3	NA	TRBJ2-2	NA	CASILYANTGELFF	TGTGCCAGCATCCTGTACGCGAACACCGGGGAGCTGTTTTTT
TRBV3-1	NA	TRBJ2-7	NA	CASSQVGGRTSYEQYF	TGTGCCAGCAGCCAAGTAGGGGGGAGGACCTCCTACGAGCAGTACTTC
TRBV6-5	NA	TRBJ1-5	NA	CASSYSKGGNQPQHF	TGTGCCAGCAGTTACTCGAAGGGAGGCAATCAGCCCCAGCATTTT
TRBV7-8	once	TRBJ1-4	TRBD1	CASSDPRTGGEKLFF	TGTGCCAGCAGCGACCCAAGGACAGGGGGTGAAAAACTGTTTTTT
TRBV19	NA	TRBJ2-7	TRBD2	CASSISRLAEHEQYF	TGTGCCAGTAGTATATCTAGACTAGCGGAACACGAGCAGTACTTC
TRBV12-3/TRBV12-4	few	TRBJ2-1	NA	CASSWVNDGEQFF	TGTGCCAGCAGTTGGGTTAACGATGGTGAGCAGTTCTTC
TRBV3-1	NA	TRBJ2-3	TRBD2	CASSQSGGLAEDTQYF	TGTGCCAGCAGCCAGAGCGGGGGACTAGCTGAAGATACGCAGTATTTT
TRBV27	NA	TRBJ1-2	TRBD1	CASSSLDREVTF	TGTGCCAGCAGTTCCCTCGACAGGGAAGTAACCTTC
TRBV27	NA	TRBJ1-5	TRBD1	CASSLIAGGTGQPQHF	TGTGCCAGCAGTTTAATAGCGGGCGGGACAGGTCAGCCCCAGCATTTT
TRBV19	few	TRBJ2-7	TRBD1	CASSPGTGNEQYF	TGTGCCAGTAGTCCCGGGACAGGGAACGAGCAGTACTTC
TRBV2	NA	TRBJ1-5	NA	CASTARLYSNQPQHF	TGTGCCAGCACGGCAAGATTATATAGCAATCAGCCCCAGCATTTT
TRBV29-1	NA	TRBJ2-3	TRBD2	CSVEFLAGSTDTQYF	TGCAGCGTTGAGTTTTTAGCGGGGAGCACAGATACGCAGTATTTT
TRBV7-9	NA	TRBJ1-2	NA	CASSPIGGATHYGYTF	TGTGCCAGCAGCCCAATCGGTGGAGCCACTCACTATGGCTACACCTTC
TRBV20-1	once	TRBJ2-1	NA	CSARGDFRTPYNEQFF	TGCAGTGCTAGGGGGGACTTCCGCACCCCTTACAATGAGCAGTTCTTC
TRBV29-1	NA	TRBJ2-1	NA	CSVPWSGDSNEQFF	TGCAGCGTCCCGTGGTCAGGGGATTCAAATGAGCAGTTCTTC
TRBV7-9	NA	TRBJ2-1	NA	CASSFLDSNEQFF	TGTGCCAGCAGCTTCCTAGACTCCAATGAGCAGTTCTTC